The 3 T cell receptor beta chains presented below share a single source sample, sequenced in a study of T cell responses to AZD1222 COVID-19 vaccine. Assay: immunoSEQ multiplex PCR; the TCRdb copy retains only in-frame clones and omits some. The sample yields nearly 110,000 clones, roughly 90% seen once. Sequences were derived from peripheral blood, sampled 28 days after the second AZD1222 dose. The receptors stem from an adult who received the AZD1222 COVID-19 vaccine.

The chain uses TRBV6-6 and TRBJ2-7; possibly TRBD1 for D (5 bases). From germline, CDR1 is MNHNY and CDR2 SVGAGI (reference sequence). Trimming removed 4 bases from V and 7 bases from J, with 14 bases in between. The CDR3 has 13 residues. This CDR3 reads CASSSTVLGEQYF. The CDR3 coding sequence is TGTGCCAGCAGTTCGACAGTCCTAGGGGAGCAGTACTTC.

In its sample, this clone was seen once. The V call is TRBV3-1 (or the pseudogene TRBV3-2), the J call TRBJ1-4; D is unresolved. Germline CDR1 LGHDT, CDR2 YNNKEL (reference sequence). The CDR3 has 15 residues. With 0 bases removed from V and 0 bases from J, the gap between germline ends came to 5 bases. This CDR3 reads CASSQDWATNEKLFF. Here the CDR3 DNA reads TGTGCCAGCAGCCAAGATTGGGCAACTAATGAAAAACTGTTTTTT.

V is TRBV19 and J is TRBJ1-5; a possible D gene is TRBD1 (6 bases). V lost 4 bases, J lost 4 bases, and 20 bases lay in between. CDR3 size: 17 residues. CDR1 is LNHDA, CDR2 SQIVND, per germline (reference sequence). This CDR3 is CASSSPRSLQGNQPQHF. Written as DNA, the CDR3 is TGTGCCAGTAGTAGCCCGCGAAGTTTACAGGGAAATCAGCCCCAGCATTTT.